The clone carrying this TCR beta chain was counted a few times. The antigen remains unidentified. This sample was included in a study of Graves' ophthalmopathy and Graves' hyperthyroidism. Overall study results and limits: From stable hyperthyroidism, ophthalmopathy was separated by a 13-signature model with 87.88% sensitivity and around 80% specificity.

Ophthalmopathy-affected donors exhibited moderate-to-severe activity, CAS ≥3, NOSPECS ≥4, and duration under 3 months. RNA transcripts were the template, and TCR beta CDR3 regions were amplified from them. The first round was an RT-PCR with HTBI primers, and the second round was a multiplex PCR. TCRdb analysed the multiplex PCR reads with MiXCR anew, one entry per CDR3 protein. The data contain 650,000 to 900,000 distinct CDR3 sequences, 40% of them singletons. The clonotype originates from an adult man with Graves' ophthalmopathy. Material: peripheral blood.

The CDR3 DNA sequence: TGTGCCAGCAGTCAGGGGGGCTACAATGAGCAGTTCTTC. Amino acids: CASSQGGYNEQFF. The chain has TRBV7-2 and TRBJ2-7; perhaps TRBD1 as D (7 bases). The J call could be wrong; TRBJ2-1 is a better fit for the DNA end. Germline-derived CDR1 and CDR2 are SGHTA and FQGNSA. The CDR3 covers 13 residues.